Each of the 13 T cell receptor beta chains below was sequenced from the same sample in a study of shared clonotypes between healthy human individuals. Assay: immunoSEQ multiplex PCR; the TCRdb copy retains only in-frame clones and omits some. The sample lists roughly 300,000 clones, more than 60% seen once, with 10% in the top ten. The sequenced sample was memory CD4+ T cells sorted from blood. Subset described: CD45RA-negative fraction. These TCRs come from a young man in good health.

The rearrangement uses TRBV29-1 and TRBJ2-1; 15 bases are a match to TRBD2. CDR3 length equals 18 residues. The junction had 16 bases not matched to a gene; V was cut back by 4 bases and J by 9 bases. Per germline, CDR1 SQVTM and CDR2 ANQGSEA. The CDR3 DNA reads as TGCAGCGTTGCGGGTTTGGGACTAGCGGGAGGCCTCGATCCTGAGCAGTTCTTC. Translating gives CSVAGLGLAGGLDPEQFF.

In its sample, this clone was seen a few times. The V call is TRBV25-1, the J call TRBJ2-7, with 9 nucleotides matching TRBD2. The V segment lost 4 bases and the J segment 1 base; nucleotides outside the gene matches: 5. CDR3 length: 15 residues. The germline V gene encodes CDR1 MGHDK and CDR2 SYGVNS. CDR3 DNA sequence: TGTGCCAGCAGTGGGGGACTAGCATTTTCCTACGAGCAGTACTTC. Translating gives CASSGGLAFSYEQYF.

The chain links TRBV20-1 to TRBJ2-7; D may be TRBD2 (6 bases). With 5 bases removed from V and 7 bases from J, the gap between germline ends came to 9 bases. Germline V gene lookup returns CDR1 DFQATT and CDR2 SNEGSKA (reference sequence). The CDR3 spans 10 residues. The CDR3 reads CSAVSGEQYF. CDR3 nucleotides: TGCAGTGCTGTGAGCGGGGAGCAGTACTTC.

The genes are TRBV19 and TRBJ2-2; D gene ambiguous. V shed 1 base and J shed 4 bases, with 10 bases lying between them. This CDR3 has 15 amino acids. Per the germline V gene, CDR1 is LNHDA and CDR2 is SQIVND (reference sequence). The CDR3 DNA sequence: TGTGCCAGTAGTATAGCGGCTCGCTTCACCGGGGAGCTGTTTTTT. It is translated as CASSIAARFTGELFF.

This chain uses TRBV7-2 with TRBJ2-5, with D uncertain. The CDR3 sequence is 13 residues long. The V end was cut by 5 bases, the J end by 5 bases, with 12 bases between. Per the germline V gene, CDR1 is SGHTA and CDR2 is FQGNSA. The CDR3: CASSPRISETQYF. The DNA for the CDR3 is TGTGCCAGCAGCCCCCGGATCAGTGAGACCCAGTACTTC.

For this clone: Possible read error: a much larger clone is one base away. The chain has TRBV14 and TRBJ2-2; D perhaps matches TRBD2 (7 bases). This CDR3 contains 16 residues. V was trimmed by 0 bases and J by 5 bases, leaving 13 bases between them. The germline V gene has CDR1 SGHDN and CDR2 FVKESK. CDR3 nucleotides: TGTGCCAGCAGCCAAGAAGGGGGGGGAATTACCGGGGAGCTGTTTTTT. Translated, it gives CASSQEGGGITGELFF.

V usage is TRBV5-6 and J usage is TRBJ2-7, with 10 bases lining up with TRBD2. The V gene's germline CDR1 is SGHDT and CDR2 YYEEEE. The CDR3 runs to 15 residues. V gave up 5 bases and J gave up 6 bases; unmatched junction bases: 11. CDR3 sequence: CASSSFLAGASEQYF. In nucleotides, the CDR3 is TGTGCCAGCAGTTCGTTCCTAGCGGGAGCTAGCGAGCAGTACTTC.

This rearrangement joins TRBV19 to TRBJ1-2; no reliable D call. The CDR3 covers 16 residues. CDR1 and CDR2 from the germline V gene are LNHDA and SQIVND (reference sequence). V lost 2 bases and J lost 8, with 21 bases in between. The CDR3 loop is CASSIFSSGKGSGYTF. In nucleotides, the CDR3 is TGTGCCAGTAGTATATTTAGTAGTGGAAAAGGGAGCGGCTACACCTTC.

The rearrangement uses TRBV6-5 and TRBJ2-3; 8 bases match TRBD1. CDR1 and CDR2 (germline): MNHEY, SVGAGI. J lost 1 base, V lost 6 bases, and 6 bases had no gene match. The CDR3 is 15 amino acids. The CDR3 spells CASRDRVRGTDTQYF. CDR3 bases: TGTGCCAGCAGGGACAGGGTCCGGGGCACAGATACGCAGTATTTT.

The genes are TRBV28 and TRBJ2-7; TRBD2 is a possible D gene (6 bases). CDR3 size: 13 residues. V was pared by 5 bases and J by 3 bases, with 11 bases between. CDR1 is MDHEN, CDR2 SYDVKM, per germline. The CDR3 loop is CASSRGLHYEQYF. DNA of the CDR3: TGTGCCAGCAGTCGGGGACTGCACTACGAGCAGTACTTC.

The rearrangement links TRBV5-1 to TRBJ1-6; 9 bases line up with TRBD1. The V segment lost 5 bases and the J segment 7 bases; nucleotides outside the gene matches: 7. Germline values: CDR1 SGHRS, CDR2 YFSETQ. This CDR3 spans 15 amino acids. The DNA of the CDR3 is TGCGCCAGCAGGGGACAGGGCTCCCTCAATTCACCCCTCCACTTT. Residues: CASRGQGSLNSPLHF.

The CDR3 loop reads CAWSVPGHLAFF. The DNA for the CDR3 is TGTGCCTGGAGCGTGCCGGGACATCTGGCTTTCTTT. The chain recombines TRBV30 with TRBJ1-1; D might be TRBD1 (6 bases). The V end lost 3 bases, the J end lost 11 bases, and 16 bases lay between the germline ends. The CDR3 runs 12 residues. Germline V gene sequence: CDR1 GTSNPN, CDR2 SVGIG (reference sequence).

This chain joins TRBV7-2 and TRBJ2-3, with TRBD2 as a possible D gene (6 bases). V was shortened by 3 bases and J by 2 bases, with 15 bases between the two germline ends. The germline V gene has CDR1 SGHTA and CDR2 FQGNSA. The CDR3 sequence is 16 residues long. Here the CDR3 reads CASSLAGSPNTDTQYF. The CDR3 region has the DNA TGTGCCAGCAGCTTGGCGGGGTCCCCGAACACAGATACGCAGTATTTT.